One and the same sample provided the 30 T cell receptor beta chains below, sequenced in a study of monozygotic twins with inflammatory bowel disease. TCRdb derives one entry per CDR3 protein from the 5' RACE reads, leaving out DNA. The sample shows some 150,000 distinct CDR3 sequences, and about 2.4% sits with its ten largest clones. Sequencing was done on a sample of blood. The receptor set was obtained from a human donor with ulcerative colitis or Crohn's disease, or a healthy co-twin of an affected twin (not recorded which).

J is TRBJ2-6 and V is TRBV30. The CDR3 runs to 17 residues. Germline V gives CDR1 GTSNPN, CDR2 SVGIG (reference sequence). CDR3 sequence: CAWRGWGQSSGANVLTF.

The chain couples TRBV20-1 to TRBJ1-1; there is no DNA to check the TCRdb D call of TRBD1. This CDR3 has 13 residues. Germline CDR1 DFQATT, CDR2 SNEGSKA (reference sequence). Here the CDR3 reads CSPKGQGNTEAFF.

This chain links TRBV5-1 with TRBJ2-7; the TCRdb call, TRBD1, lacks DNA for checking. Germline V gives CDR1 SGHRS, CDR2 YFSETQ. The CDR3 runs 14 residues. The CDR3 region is CASSTGTGIYEQYF.

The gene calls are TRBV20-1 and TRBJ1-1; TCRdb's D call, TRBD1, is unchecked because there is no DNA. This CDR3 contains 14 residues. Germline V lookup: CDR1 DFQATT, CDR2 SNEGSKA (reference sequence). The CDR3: CSAPSGGRETEAFF.

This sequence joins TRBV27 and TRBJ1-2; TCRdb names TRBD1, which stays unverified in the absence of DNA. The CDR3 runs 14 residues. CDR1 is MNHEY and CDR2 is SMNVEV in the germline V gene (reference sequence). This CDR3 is CASSPKGDFYGYTF.

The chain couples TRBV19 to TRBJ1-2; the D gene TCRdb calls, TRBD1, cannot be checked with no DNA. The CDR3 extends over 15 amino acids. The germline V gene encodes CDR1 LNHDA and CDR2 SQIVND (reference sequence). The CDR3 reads CASSIETTGNYGYTF.

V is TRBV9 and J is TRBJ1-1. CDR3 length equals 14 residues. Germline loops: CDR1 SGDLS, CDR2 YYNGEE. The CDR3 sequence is CASSIVGGNTEAFF. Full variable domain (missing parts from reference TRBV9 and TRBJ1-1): DSGVTQTPKHLITATGQRVTLRCSPRSGDLSVYWYQQSLDQGLQFLIQYYNGEERAKGNILERFSAQQFPDLHSELNLSSLELGDSALYFCASSIVGGNTEAFFGQGTRLTVV.

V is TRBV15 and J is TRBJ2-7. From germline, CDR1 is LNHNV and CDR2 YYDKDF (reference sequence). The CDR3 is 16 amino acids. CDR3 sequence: CATSRELLRGRHEQYF.

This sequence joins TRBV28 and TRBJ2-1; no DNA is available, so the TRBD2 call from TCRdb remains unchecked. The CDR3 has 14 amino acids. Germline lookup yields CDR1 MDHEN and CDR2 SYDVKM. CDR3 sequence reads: CASTSLGGNNEQFF.

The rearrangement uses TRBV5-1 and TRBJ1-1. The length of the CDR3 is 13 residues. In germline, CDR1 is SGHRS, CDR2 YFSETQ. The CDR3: CASSVGANTEAFF. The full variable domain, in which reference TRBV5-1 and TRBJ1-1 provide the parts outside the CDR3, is KAGVTQTPRYLIKTRGQQVTLSCSPISGHRSVSWYQQTPGQGLQFLFEYFSETQRNKGNFPGRFSGRQFSNSRSEMNVSTLELGDSALYLCASSVGANTEAFFGQGTRLTVV.

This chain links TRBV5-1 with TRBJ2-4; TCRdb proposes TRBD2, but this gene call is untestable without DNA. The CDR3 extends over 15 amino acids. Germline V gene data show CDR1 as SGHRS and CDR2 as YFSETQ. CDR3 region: CASSQPGGSKNIQYF.

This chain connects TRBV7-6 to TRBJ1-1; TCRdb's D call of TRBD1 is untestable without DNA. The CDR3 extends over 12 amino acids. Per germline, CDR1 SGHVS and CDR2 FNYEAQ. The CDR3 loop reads CASSGGGPEAFF.

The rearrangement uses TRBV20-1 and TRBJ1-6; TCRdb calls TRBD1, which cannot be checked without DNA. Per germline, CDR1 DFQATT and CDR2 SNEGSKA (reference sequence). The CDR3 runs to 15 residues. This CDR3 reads CSARARQGDSLPLHF.

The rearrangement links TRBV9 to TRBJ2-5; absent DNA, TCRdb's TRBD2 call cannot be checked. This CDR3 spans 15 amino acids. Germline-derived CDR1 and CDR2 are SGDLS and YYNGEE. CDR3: CASSPVGSGEETQYF.

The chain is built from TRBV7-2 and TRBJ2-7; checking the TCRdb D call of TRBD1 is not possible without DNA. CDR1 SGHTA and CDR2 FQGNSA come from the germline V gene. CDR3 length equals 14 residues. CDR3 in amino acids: CASTEGQGLGEQYF.

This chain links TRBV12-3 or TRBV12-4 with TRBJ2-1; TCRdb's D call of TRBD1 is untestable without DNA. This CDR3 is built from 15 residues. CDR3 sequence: CASSLGQGPQGEQFF.

CDR3 region: CASRQIEGYNEQFF. The chain carries TRBV19 and TRBJ2-1. CDR3 length: 14 residues. Germline V gene lookup returns CDR1 LNHDA and CDR2 SQIVND (reference sequence).

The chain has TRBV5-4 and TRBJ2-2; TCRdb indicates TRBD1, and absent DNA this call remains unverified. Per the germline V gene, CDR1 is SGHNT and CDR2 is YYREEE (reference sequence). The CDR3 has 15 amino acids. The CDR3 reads CASRDQGAGTGELFF. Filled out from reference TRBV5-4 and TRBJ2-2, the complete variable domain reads ETGVTQSPTHLIKTRGQQVTLRCSSQSGHNTVSWYQQALGQGPQFIFQYYREEENGRGNFPPRFSGLQFPNYSSELNVNALELDDSALYLCASRDQGAGTGELFFGEGSRLTVL.

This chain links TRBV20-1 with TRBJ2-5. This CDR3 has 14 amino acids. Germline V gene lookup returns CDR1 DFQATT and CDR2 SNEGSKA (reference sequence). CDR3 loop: CSAREILPTRTQYF.

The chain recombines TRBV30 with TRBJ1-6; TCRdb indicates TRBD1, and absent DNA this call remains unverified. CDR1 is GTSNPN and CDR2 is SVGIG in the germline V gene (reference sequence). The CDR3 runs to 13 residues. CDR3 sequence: CAWRRQDNSPLHF.

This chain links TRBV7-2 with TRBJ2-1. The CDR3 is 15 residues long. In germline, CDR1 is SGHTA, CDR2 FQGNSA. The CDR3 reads CASSPEGNSYNEQFF. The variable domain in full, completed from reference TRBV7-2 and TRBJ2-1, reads GAGVSQSPSNKVTEKGKDVELRCDPISGHTALYWYRQSLGQGLEFLIYFQGNSAPDKSGLPSDRFSAERTGGSVSTLTIQRTQQEDSAVYLCASSPEGNSYNEQFFGPGTRLTVL.

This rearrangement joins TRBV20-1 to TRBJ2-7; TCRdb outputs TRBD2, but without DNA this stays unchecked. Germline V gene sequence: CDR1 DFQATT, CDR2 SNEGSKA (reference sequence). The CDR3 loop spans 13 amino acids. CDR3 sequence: CSARPTSEYEQYF.

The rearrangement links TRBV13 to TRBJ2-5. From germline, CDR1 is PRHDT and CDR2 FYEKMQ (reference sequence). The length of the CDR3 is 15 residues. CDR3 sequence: CASSIGVGRSETQYF.

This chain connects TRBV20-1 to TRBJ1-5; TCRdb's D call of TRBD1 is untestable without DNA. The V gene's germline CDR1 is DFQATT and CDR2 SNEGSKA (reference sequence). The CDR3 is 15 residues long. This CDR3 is CSASEPTGPNQPQHF.

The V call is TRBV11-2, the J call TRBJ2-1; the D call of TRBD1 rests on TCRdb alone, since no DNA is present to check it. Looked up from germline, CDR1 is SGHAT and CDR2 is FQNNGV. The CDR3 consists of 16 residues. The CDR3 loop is CASSSRQGARVDEQFF.

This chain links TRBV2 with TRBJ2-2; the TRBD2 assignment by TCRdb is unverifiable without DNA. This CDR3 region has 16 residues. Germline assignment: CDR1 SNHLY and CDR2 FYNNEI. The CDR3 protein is CASSELAGWNTGELFF. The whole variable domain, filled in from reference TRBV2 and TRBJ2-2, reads EPEVTQTPSHQVTQMGQEVILRCVPISNHLYFYWYRQILGQKVEFLVSFYNNEISEKSEIFDDQFSVERPDGSNFTLKIRSTKLEDSAMYFCASSELAGWNTGELFFGEGSRLTVL.

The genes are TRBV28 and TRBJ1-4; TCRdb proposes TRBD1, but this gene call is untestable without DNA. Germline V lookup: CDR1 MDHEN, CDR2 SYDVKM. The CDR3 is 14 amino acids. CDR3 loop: CASSLPGTVEKLFF.

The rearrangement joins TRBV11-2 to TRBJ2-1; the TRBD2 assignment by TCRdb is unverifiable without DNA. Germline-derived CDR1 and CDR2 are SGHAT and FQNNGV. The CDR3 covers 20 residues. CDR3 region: CASSPREALAGEGSYNEQFF.

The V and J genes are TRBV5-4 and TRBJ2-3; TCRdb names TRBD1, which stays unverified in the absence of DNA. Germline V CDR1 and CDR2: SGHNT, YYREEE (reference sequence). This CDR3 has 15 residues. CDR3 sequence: CASSYGTGSTDTQYF. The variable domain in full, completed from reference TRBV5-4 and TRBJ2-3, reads ETGVTQSPTHLIKTRGQQVTLRCSSQSGHNTVSWYQQALGQGPQFIFQYYREEENGRGNFPPRFSGLQFPNYSSELNVNALELDDSALYLCASSYGTGSTDTQYFGPGTRLTVL.

Here the CDR3 reads CASSYSGGPGETQYF. This chain links TRBV6-5 with TRBJ2-5; the D call of TRBD1 rests on TCRdb alone, since no DNA is present to check it. Germline CDR1 and CDR2: MNHEY and SVGAGI. This CDR3 region has 15 residues.